The 27 T cell receptor beta chains in this list originate from one sample, sequenced in a study of shared clonotypes between healthy human individuals. Assay used: immunoSEQ multiplex PCR; TCRdb lists only in-frame clones, some missing. Here the sample spans over a million clones, 98% being singletons. The sequenced sample was naive CD4+ T cells sorted from blood. Specified subset: CD45RA+ positively selected. These receptors all stem from a man in his thirties or forties in good health.

The J gene is TRBJ2-1, the V gene TRBV19; 10 bases line up with TRBD2. J lost 1 base, V lost 3 bases, and 3 bases had no gene match. Germline CDR1 reads LNHDA; CDR2 reads SQIVND (reference sequence). The CDR3 loop spans 16 amino acids. The CDR3 region has the DNA TGTGCCAGTAGTATCCTAGCGGGAGTATCCTACAATGAGCAGTTCTTC. It specifies CASSILAGVSYNEQFF.

The chain carries TRBV7-6 and TRBJ2-7; D might be TRBD1 or TRBD2, each matching 5 bases. The CDR3 runs 15 residues. CDR1 and CDR2 (germline): SGHVS, FNYEAQ. Trimming stripped 0 bases from V and 3 bases from J, with 12 bases between. The DNA for the CDR3 is TGTGCCAGCAGCTTAGCAGAGGGACCGAGCTACGAGCAGTACTTC. This codes for CASSLAEGPSYEQYF.

The chain combines TRBV5-1 with TRBJ2-7; TRBD1 aligns across 8 bases. The CDR3 extends over 21 amino acids. Trimming at V came to 0 bases and at J to 2 bases, leaving 22 bases not matched to a gene. Per germline, CDR1 SGHRS and CDR2 YFSETQ. The DNA of the CDR3 is TGCGCCAGCAGCTTGGGGGGGAACCGAGTTGGTCTCGGACAGGGCCCCTACGAGCAGTACTTC. Encoded protein: CASSLGGNRVGLGQGPYEQYF.

The V gene is TRBV2, the J gene TRBJ2-7; no clear D gene. Germline values: CDR1 SNHLY, CDR2 FYNNEI. The CDR3 loop spans 11 amino acids. Trimming cost V 5 bases and J 3 bases, with 5 bases left between them. The CDR3 DNA reads as TGTGCCAGCAGTTCCTACTACGAGCAGTACTTC. Its protein is CASSSYYEQYF.

In nucleotides, the CDR3 is TGTGCCAGCAGCGTAGAAGATCTCTCCTACAATGAGCAGTTCTTC. Amino acids: CASSVEDLSYNEQFF. The chain employs TRBV9 and TRBJ2-1, with D unclear. CDR1 is SGDLS and CDR2 is YYNGEE in the germline V gene. V lost 0 bases to trimming and J lost 0 bases, with 7 bases between them. The CDR3 sequence is 15 residues long.

The chain has TRBV5-4 and TRBJ2-3; D is perhaps TRBD1 (6 bases). In germline, CDR1 is SGHNT, CDR2 YYREEE (reference sequence). V shed 0 bases and J shed 2 bases, with 10 bases lying between them. The CDR3 loop spans 15 amino acids. The CDR3 coding sequence is TGTGCCAGCAGCTTGGGGACAGCCGACACAGATACGCAGTATTTT. Translation gives CASSLGTADTDTQYF.

Note on this clone: Sequence at one end of the junction differs from germline and may be a read error. The chain links TRBV5-1 to TRBJ2-6; D gene ambiguous. The CDR3 has 12 residues. Germline CDR1 is SGHRS and CDR2 is YFSETQ. CDR3 in DNA: TGCGCCAGCACCTCTGAGGCCAACGTCCTGACTTTC. This translates into CASTSEANVLTF.

This chain uses TRBV7-2 with TRBJ2-2; D gene uncertain. The CDR3 has 13 amino acids. V gave up 5 bases and J gave up 1 base, with 5 bases separating them. Germline CDR1 and CDR2: SGHTA and FQGNSA. The chain's CDR3 is CASSPMNTGELFF. CDR3 in DNA: TGTGCCAGCAGCCCAATGAACACCGGGGAGCTGTTTTTT.

CDR3 DNA: TGTGCCAGCTCACCAAGGCGGAAAGAGACCCAGTACTTC. This sequence encodes CASSPRRKETQYF. The J gene is TRBJ2-5, the V gene TRBV18; D not certain. CDR3 length equals 13 residues. Trimming pared 2 bases from V and 3 bases from J, leaving 7 bases between. Germline CDR1 is KGHSH and CDR2 is LQKENI.

V and J are TRBV6-6 and TRBJ2-1; 8 bases map to TRBD1. This CDR3 comprises 15 residues. V lost 2 bases to trimming and J lost 5 bases; unmatched junction nucleotides: 5. CDR1 and CDR2 from the germline V gene are MNHNY and SVGAGI (reference sequence). CDR3 bases: TGTGCCAGCAGTTACGGGCAGGGGGCGCACAATGAGCAGTTCTTC. Residues: CASSYGQGAHNEQFF.

The rearrangement joins TRBV4-3 to TRBJ2-1, with 10 bases that match TRBD1. Germline V gene data show CDR1 as LGHNA and CDR2 as YSLEER. This CDR3 is built from 19 residues. The V gene end was trimmed by 2 bases and the J gene end by 6 bases; junction bases not matched to a gene: 16. The CDR3 reads CASSQRGRDRGRGSNEQFF. CDR3 bases: TGCGCCAGCAGCCAACGCGGCCGGGACAGGGGTAGAGGGTCCAATGAGCAGTTCTTC.

This clone showed up just once. The CDR3 DNA sequence: TGTGCCAGCAGCCCGGACAGGGGTCGGACCTACGAGCAGTACTTC. Translated, it gives CASSPDRGRTYEQYF. The J gene is TRBJ2-7, the V gene TRBV11-2; 9 bases map to TRBD1. CDR3 length equals 15 residues. The junction had 7 bases not matched to a gene; V was cut back by 5 bases and J by 2 bases. CDR1 is SGHAT, CDR2 FQNNGV, per germline.

The chain links TRBV7-2 to TRBJ2-3; D is uncertain. This CDR3 is 15 amino acids long. Germline values: CDR1 SGHTA, CDR2 FQGNSA. V lost 3 bases to trimming and J lost 4 bases, with 14 bases between them. The CDR3 spells CASSFEGTTADTQYF. In nucleotides, the CDR3 is TGTGCCAGCAGCTTTGAAGGTACTACCGCAGATACGCAGTATTTT. The whole variable domain, remainder taken from reference TRBV7-2 and TRBJ2-3, is GAGVSQSPSNKVTEKGKDVELRCDPISGHTALYWYRQSLGQGLEFLIYFQGNSAPDKSGLPSDRFSAERTGGSVSTLTIQRTQQEDSAVYLCASSFEGTTADTQYFGPGTRLTVL.

The chain combines TRBV5-4 with TRBJ2-2; D not certain. CDR3 length: 16 residues. The germline CDR1 and CDR2 sequences are SGHNT and YYREEE (reference sequence). V was cut by 3 bases and J by 2 bases, with 14 bases left in between. In nucleotides, the CDR3 is TGTGCCAGCAGCTCGGTCTCGGGTACTAACACCGGGGAGCTGTTTTTT. This sequence encodes CASSSVSGTNTGELFF.

This clone came up once. The chain combines TRBV10-3 with TRBJ2-7, with D perhaps TRBD1 (5 bases). The CDR3 runs to 13 residues. Germline CDR1 reads ENHRY; CDR2 reads SYGVKD. Trimming took 0 bases from V and 3 from J, leaving 6 bases between them. CDR3 residues: CAISESRGYEQYF. CDR3 sequence (DNA): TGTGCCATCAGTGAGTCAAGGGGCTACGAGCAGTACTTC.

This clone was seen only once. V is TRBV28 and J is TRBJ1-1; no clear D. The germline V gene has CDR1 MDHEN and CDR2 SYDVKM. The CDR3 runs to 16 residues. Deletions cut 3 bases from V and 2 bases from J, with 16 bases between. CDR3 region: CASSFRGEILNTEAFF. The CDR3 DNA reads TGTGCCAGCAGTTTCCGCGGGGAGATTCTAAACACTGAAGCTTTCTTT. The variable domain in full, completed from reference TRBV28 and TRBJ1-1, reads DVKVTQSSRYLVKRTGEKVFLECVQDMDHENMFWYRQDPGLGLRLIYFSYDVKMKEKGDIPEGYSVSREKKERFSLILESASTNQTSMYLCASSFRGEILNTEAFFGQGTRLTVV.

V is TRBV10-1 and J is TRBJ2-7; no clear D gene. V shed 4 bases and J shed 1 base, with 8 bases lying between them. Germline CDR1 is WNHNN and CDR2 is SYGVQD (reference sequence). There are 13 residues in the CDR3. CDR3 bases: TGCGCCAGCAGTGTGGGGTTGTCCTACGAGCAGTACTTC. Translating it yields CASSVGLSYEQYF.

About this clone: The same CDR3 arises from other DNA sequences in this sample as well. V usage is TRBV5-1 and J usage is TRBJ2-3; D is tentatively TRBD1 or TRBD2 (5 bases each). The CDR3 consists of 15 residues. V lost 0 bases, J lost 3 bases, and 11 bases lay in between. CDR1 SGHRS and CDR2 YFSETQ come from the germline V gene. The CDR3 loop reads CASSLAGKGTDTQYF. The CDR3 DNA reads as TGCGCCAGCAGCTTGGCGGGGAAGGGGACAGATACGCAGTATTTT. Variable domain in full (rest from reference TRBV5-1 and TRBJ2-3): KAGVTQTPRYLIKTRGQQVTLSCSPISGHRSVSWYQQTPGQGLQFLFEYFSETQRNKGNFPGRFSGRQFSNSRSEMNVSTLELGDSALYLCASSLAGKGTDTQYFGPGTRLTVL.

J is TRBJ1-5 and V is TRBV6-1; D might be TRBD1 (5 bases). Trimming stripped 2 bases from V and 8 bases from J, with 13 bases between. This CDR3 spans 14 amino acids. Germline CDR1 reads MNHNS; CDR2 reads SASEGT. CDR3 in amino acids: CASSEQGGYKPQHF. The CDR3 nucleotides read TGTGCCAGCAGTGAACAGGGTGGCTATAAGCCCCAGCATTTT.

The chain recombines TRBV27 with TRBJ1-5, with D maybe TRBD1 (5 bases). The CDR3 extends over 15 amino acids. V was shortened by 2 bases and J by 2 bases, with 10 bases between the two germline ends. CDR1 and CDR2 from the germline V gene are MNHEY and SMNVEV (reference sequence). Here the CDR3 DNA reads TGTGCCAGCAGTTTACTGGGGCAGCGCAATCAGCCCCAGCATTTT. It is translated as CASSLLGQRNQPQHF.

Comments on this clone: This sample includes further DNA sequences coding for the same CDR3. The chain links TRBV19 to TRBJ2-7; TRBD1 matches 8 bases. CDR1 and CDR2 (germline): LNHDA, SQIVND (reference sequence). Trimming took 5 bases from V and 3 from J; bases not matched to a gene: 6. The CDR3 is 14 residues long. CDR3 coding DNA: TGTGCCAGTAGTCCCGGGACAGGTGGCTACGAGCAGTACTTC. This encodes CASSPGTGGYEQYF.

The chain is built from TRBV18 and TRBJ2-7; no definite D call. Germline V gene lookup returns CDR1 KGHSH and CDR2 LQKENI. This CDR3 spans 15 amino acids. Trimming took 3 bases from V and 3 from J, leaving 15 bases between them. CDR3: CASSPSKGWGYEQYF. The DNA of the CDR3 is TGTGCCAGCTCACCGTCGAAGGGTTGGGGCTACGAGCAGTACTTC.

V usage is TRBV6-5 and J usage is TRBJ1-2, with 9 bases aligning to TRBD1. Trimming cost V 5 bases and J 8 bases; bases outside gene matches: 9. Germline CDR1 and CDR2: MNHEY and SVGAGI. The CDR3 contains 14 residues. CDR3 sequence: CASSLGQGPGGYTF. The CDR3, as DNA: TGTGCCAGCAGTCTGGGACAGGGCCCTGGAGGCTACACCTTC.

This clone showed up just once. CDR3 nucleotides: TGCGCCAGCAGCTTGGGCCGCGGGAGGGCTGAGACCCAGTACTTC. Translated, it gives CASSLGRGRAETQYF. The rearrangement uses TRBV5-1 and TRBJ2-5; 9 bases align to TRBD2. CDR1 and CDR2 (germline): SGHRS, YFSETQ. V shed 0 bases, J shed 5 bases, and the junction held 5 bases outside the gene matches. The CDR3 loop spans 15 amino acids.

The V call is TRBV2, the J call TRBJ1-4, with a weak D call TRBD1 (5 bases). Germline CDR1 reads SNHLY; CDR2 reads FYNNEI. Trimming left V 4 bases short and J 4 bases short, with 13 bases between. This CDR3 spans 15 amino acids. The CDR3, as DNA: TGTGCCAGCAGTGGGCCGGGACTGCTTAATGAAAAACTGTTTTTT. This codes for CASSGPGLLNEKLFF.

V usage is TRBV7-9 and J usage is TRBJ1-4, with TRBD1 identical over 8 bases. The germline V gene has CDR1 SEHNR and CDR2 FQNEAQ (reference sequence). Trimming took 6 bases from V and 5 from J; bases not matched to a gene: 5. The CDR3 has 14 residues. The CDR3 DNA reads as TGTGCCAGCAGACACAGGACAGGGAATGAAAAACTGTTTTTT. Amino acid sequence: CASRHRTGNEKLFF.

This sequence joins TRBV7-2 and TRBJ2-1; 8 positions match TRBD2. Germline V gene lookup returns CDR1 SGHTA and CDR2 FQGNSA. The CDR3 runs 18 residues. The trim removed 5 bases at V and 1 base at J, leaving 13 bases unmatched. The CDR3: CASSALVGSGSSYNEQFF. The CDR3 bases are TGTGCCAGCAGCGCCCTGGTGGGAAGCGGGAGTTCCTACAATGAGCAGTTCTTC.